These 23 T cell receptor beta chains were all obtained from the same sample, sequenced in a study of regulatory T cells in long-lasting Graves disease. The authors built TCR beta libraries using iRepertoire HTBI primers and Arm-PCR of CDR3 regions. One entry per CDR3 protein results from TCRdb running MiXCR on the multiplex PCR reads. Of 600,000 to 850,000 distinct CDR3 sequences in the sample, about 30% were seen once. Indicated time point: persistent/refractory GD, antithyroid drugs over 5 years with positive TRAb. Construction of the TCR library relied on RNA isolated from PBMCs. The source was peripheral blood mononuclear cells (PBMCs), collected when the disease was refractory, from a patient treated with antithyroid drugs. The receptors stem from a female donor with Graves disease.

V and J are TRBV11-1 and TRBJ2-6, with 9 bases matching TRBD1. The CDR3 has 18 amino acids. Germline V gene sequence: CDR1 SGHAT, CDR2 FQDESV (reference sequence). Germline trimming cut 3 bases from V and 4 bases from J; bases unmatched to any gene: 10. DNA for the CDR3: TGTGCCAGCAGCTTTGTCCCGGGACAGGGTTCCGGGGCCAACGTCCTGACTTTC. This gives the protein CASSFVPGQGSGANVLTF. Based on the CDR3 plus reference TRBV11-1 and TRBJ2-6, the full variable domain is EAEVAQSPRYKITEKSQAVAFWCDPISGHATLYWYRQILGQGPELLVQFQDESVVDDSQLPKDRFSAERLKGVDSTLKIQPAELGDSAMYLCASSFVPGQGSGANVLTFGAGSRLTVL.

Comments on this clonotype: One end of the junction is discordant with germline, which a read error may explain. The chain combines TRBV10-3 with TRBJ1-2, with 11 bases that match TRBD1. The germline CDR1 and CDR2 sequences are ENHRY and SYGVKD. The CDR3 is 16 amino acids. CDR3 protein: CASSLVGQGGPYGYTF. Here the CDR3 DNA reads TGTGCCAGCAGTTTAGTGGGACAGGGGGGTCCCTATGGCTACACCTTC.

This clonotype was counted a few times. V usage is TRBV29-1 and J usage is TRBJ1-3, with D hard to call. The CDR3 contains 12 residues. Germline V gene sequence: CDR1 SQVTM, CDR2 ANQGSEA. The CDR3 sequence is CHARGSGNTIYF. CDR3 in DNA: TGCCACGCACGGGGATCTGGAAACACCATATATTTT.

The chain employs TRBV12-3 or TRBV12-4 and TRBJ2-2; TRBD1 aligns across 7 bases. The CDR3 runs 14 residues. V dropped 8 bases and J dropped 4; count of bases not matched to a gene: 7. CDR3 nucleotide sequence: TGTGCCAGCTTACTGACAGGGTCCACCGGGGAGCTGTTTTTT. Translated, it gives CASLLTGSTGELFF.

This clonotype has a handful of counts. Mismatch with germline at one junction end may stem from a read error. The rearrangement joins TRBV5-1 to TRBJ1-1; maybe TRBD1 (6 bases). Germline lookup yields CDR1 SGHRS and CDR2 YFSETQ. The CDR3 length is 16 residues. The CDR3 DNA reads TGTGCCAGCAGCGCTGGGGGGGGCGGCCCGAACACTGAAGCTTTCTTT. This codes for CASSAGGGGPNTEAFF.

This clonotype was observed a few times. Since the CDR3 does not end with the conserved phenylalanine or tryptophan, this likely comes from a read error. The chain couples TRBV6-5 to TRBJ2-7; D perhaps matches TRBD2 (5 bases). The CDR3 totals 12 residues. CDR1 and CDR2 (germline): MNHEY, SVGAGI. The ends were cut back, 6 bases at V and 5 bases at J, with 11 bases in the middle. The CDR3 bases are TGTGCCAGCAGAGACTATAGTAACGAGCAGTACCTC. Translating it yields CASRDYSNEQYL.

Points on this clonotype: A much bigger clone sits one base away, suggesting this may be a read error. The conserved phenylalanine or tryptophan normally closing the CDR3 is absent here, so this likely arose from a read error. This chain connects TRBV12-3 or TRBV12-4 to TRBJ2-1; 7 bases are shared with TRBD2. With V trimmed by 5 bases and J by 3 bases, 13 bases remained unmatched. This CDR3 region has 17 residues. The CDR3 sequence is CASSPYSSGLYYNEQFS. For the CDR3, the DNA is TGTGCCAGCAGTCCCTACTCTAGCGGTCTATACTACAATGAGCAGTTCTCC.

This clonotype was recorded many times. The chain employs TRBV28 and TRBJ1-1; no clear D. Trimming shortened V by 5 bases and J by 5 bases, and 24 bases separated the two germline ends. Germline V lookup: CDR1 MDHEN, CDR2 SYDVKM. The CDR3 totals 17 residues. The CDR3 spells CASSLMEGGTVGTEAFF. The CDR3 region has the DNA TGTGCCAGCAGTCTAATGGAGGGCGGAACCGTAGGGACTGAAGCTTTCTTT.

The CDR3 protein is CASSAQDRGPNSPLHF. The DNA for the CDR3 is TGCGCCAGCAGCGCCCAGGACAGGGGGCCGAATTCACCCCTCCACTTT. The V gene is TRBV5-1, the J gene TRBJ1-6, with 11 nucleotides matching TRBD1. After removal of 4 bases from V and 7 bases from J, the junction contained 7 bases not matched to a gene. This CDR3 is 16 amino acids long. Germline values: CDR1 SGHRS, CDR2 YFSETQ.

The CDR3 region is CASSEVGSRTLNEKLFF. The CDR3 coding sequence is TGTGCCAGCAGCGAGGTAGGCAGCCGCACTTTAAATGAAAAACTGTTTTTT. The chain links TRBV9 to TRBJ1-4, with D unresolved. The CDR3 runs to 17 residues. V lost 3 bases to trimming and J lost 5 bases, with 20 bases between them. Germline V CDR1 and CDR2: SGDLS, YYNGEE.

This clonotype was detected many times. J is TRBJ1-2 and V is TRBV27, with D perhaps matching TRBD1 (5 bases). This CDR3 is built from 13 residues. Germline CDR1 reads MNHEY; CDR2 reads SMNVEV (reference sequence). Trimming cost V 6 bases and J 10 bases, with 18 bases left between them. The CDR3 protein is CASSGGIVGDYTF. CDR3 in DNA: TGTGCCAGCAGCGGGGGTATTGTTGGGGACTACACCTTC.

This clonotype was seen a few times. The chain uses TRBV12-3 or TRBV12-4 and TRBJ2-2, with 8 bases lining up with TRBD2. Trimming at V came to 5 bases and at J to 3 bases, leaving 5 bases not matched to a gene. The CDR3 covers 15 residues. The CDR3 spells CASSPGTRDTGELFF. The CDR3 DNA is TGTGCCAGCAGTCCAGGGACTAGGGACACCGGGGAGCTGTTTTTT.

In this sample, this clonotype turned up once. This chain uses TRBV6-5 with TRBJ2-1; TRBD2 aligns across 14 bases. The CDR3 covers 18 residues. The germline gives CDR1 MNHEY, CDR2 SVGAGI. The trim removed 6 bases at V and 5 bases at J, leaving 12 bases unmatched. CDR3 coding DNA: TGTGCCAGCAGGCTTACCACCGGGACTAGCGGGAGCAACAATGAGCAGTTCTTC. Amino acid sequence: CASRLTTGTSGSNNEQFF.

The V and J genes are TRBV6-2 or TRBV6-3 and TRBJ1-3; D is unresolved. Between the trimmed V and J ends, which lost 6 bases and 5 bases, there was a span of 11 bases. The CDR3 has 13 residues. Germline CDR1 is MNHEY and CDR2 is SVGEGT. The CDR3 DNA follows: TGTGCCAGCAGCCCACCGGGCCGAAACACCATATATTTT. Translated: CASSPPGRNTIYF.

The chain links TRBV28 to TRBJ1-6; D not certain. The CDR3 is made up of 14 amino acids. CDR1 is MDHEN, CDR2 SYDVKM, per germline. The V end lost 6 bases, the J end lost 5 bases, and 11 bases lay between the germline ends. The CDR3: CASSRTLHNSPLHF. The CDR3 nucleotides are TGTGCCAGCAGCCGGACTCTACATAATTCACCCCTCCACTTT.

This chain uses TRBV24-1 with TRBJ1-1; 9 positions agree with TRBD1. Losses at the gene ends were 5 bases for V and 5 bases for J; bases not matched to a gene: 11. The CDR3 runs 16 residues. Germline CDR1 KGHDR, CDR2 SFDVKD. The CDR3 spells CATSAAGTGHKTEAFF. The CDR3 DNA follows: TGTGCCACCAGTGCGGCCGGGACAGGGCATAAAACTGAAGCTTTCTTT.

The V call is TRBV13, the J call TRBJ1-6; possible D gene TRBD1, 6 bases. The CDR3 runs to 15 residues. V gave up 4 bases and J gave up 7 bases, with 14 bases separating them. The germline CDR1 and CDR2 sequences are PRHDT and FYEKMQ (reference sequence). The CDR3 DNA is TGTGCCAGCAGCTGGGGGGGGCCGGTGAATTCACCCCTCCACTTT. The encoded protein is CASSWGGPVNSPLHF.

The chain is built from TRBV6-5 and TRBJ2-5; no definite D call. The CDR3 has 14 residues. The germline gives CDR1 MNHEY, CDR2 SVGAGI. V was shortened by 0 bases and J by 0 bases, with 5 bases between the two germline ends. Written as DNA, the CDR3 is TGTGCCAGCAGTTACTCGGGGTACCAAGAGACCCAGTACTTC. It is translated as CASSYSGYQETQYF.

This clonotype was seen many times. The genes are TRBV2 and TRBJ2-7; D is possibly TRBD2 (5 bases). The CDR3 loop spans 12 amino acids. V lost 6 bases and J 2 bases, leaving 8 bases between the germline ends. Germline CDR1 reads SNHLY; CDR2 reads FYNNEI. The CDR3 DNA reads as TGTGCCAGCAGCTACGGGACCTACGAGCAGTACTTC. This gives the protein CASSYGTYEQYF.

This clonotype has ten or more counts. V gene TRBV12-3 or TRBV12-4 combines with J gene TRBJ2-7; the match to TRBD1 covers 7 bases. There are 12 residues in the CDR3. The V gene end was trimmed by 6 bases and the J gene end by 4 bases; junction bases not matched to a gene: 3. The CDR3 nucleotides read TGTGCCAGCAGCAGGGACAGATACGAGCAGTACTTC. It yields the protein CASSRDRYEQYF.

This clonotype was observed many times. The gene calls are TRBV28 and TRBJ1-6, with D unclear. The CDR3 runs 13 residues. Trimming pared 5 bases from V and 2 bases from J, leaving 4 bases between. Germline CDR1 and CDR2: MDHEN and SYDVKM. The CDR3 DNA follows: TGTGCCAGCAGTCCCACCTATAATTCACCCCTCCACTTT. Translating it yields CASSPTYNSPLHF.

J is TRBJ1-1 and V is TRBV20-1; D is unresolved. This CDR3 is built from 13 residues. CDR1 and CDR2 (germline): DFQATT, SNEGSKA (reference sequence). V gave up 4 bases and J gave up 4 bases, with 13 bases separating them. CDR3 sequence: CSAKGWVSTEAFF. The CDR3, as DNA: TGCAGTGCTAAGGGCTGGGTCAGCACTGAAGCTTTCTTT.

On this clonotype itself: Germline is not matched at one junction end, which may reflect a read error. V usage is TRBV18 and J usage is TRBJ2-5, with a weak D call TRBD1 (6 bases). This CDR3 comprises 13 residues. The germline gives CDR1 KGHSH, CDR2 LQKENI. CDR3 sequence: CGSSPNRDETQYF. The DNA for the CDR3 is TGTGGCAGCTCACCTAACAGGGACGAGACCCAGTACTTC.